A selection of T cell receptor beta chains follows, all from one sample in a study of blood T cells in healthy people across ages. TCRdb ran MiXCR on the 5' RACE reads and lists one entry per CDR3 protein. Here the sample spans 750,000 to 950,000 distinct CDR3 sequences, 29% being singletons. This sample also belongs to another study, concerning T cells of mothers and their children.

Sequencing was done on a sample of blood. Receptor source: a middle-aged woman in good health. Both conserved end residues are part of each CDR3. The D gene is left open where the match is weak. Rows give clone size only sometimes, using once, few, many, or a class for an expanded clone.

CDR3: CSVELAGAPAYEQYF; DNA: TGCAGCGTTGAGCTAGCGGGGGCCCCCGCCTACGAGCAGTACTTC; V: TRBV29-1; J: TRBJ2-7; size: many; D: TRBD2
CDR3: CASSRSRRTLGSNQPQHF; DNA: TGTGCCAGCAGCCGGAGCAGGCGGACTCTCGGTAGCAATCAGCCCCAGCATTTT; V: TRBV7-2; J: TRBJ1-5; size: NA; D: NA
CDR3: CASSVGQGHSGNTIYF; DNA: TGTGCCAGCAGTGTGGGACAGGGCCACTCTGGAAACACCATATATTTT; V: TRBV12-3/TRBV12-4; J: TRBJ1-3; size: NA; D: TRBD1
CDR3: CASSYSGAGDTQYF; DNA: TGTGCCAGCAGTTACAGCGGGGCGGGAGATACGCAGTATTTT; V: TRBV2; J: TRBJ2-3; size: NA; D: TRBD2
CDR3: CASSLGGTGRFF; DNA: TGTGCCAGCAGCCTGGGCGGGACAGGGCGGTTCTTC; V: TRBV28; J: TRBJ2-1; size: few; D: TRBD1
CDR3: CGCEDTYNEQFF; DNA: TGTGGGTGCGAGGATACTTACAATGAGCAGTTCTTC; V: TRBV28; J: TRBJ2-1; size: few; D: NA
CDR3: CSVGRQESSNRGYTF; DNA: TGCAGCGTTGGAAGACAGGAGTCCTCAAATCGGGGCTACACCTTC; V: TRBV29-1; J: TRBJ1-2; size: NA; D: NA
CDR3: CASSGDRNSPLHF; DNA: TGTGCCAGCTCCGGGGACAGAAATTCACCCCTCCACTTT; V: TRBV6-1; J: TRBJ1-6; size: few; D: TRBD1
CDR3: CSADGQGPHEQFF; DNA: TGCAGTGCTGACGGACAGGGACCTCATGAGCAGTTCTTC; V: TRBV20-1; J: TRBJ2-1; size: many; D: TRBD1
CDR3: CASSADRGHVLSGYTF; DNA: TGTGCCAGCAGCGCGGACAGGGGGCACGTACTTTCTGGCTACACCTTC; V: TRBV5-4; J: TRBJ1-2; size: NA; D: TRBD1
CDR3: CASSQGSASPSSYEQYF; DNA: TGTGCCAGCAGCCAAGGTTCCGCTAGTCCAAGCTCCTACGAGCAGTACTTC; V: TRBV4-2; J: TRBJ2-7; size: NA; D: NA
CDR3: CASSYPGRMNTEAFF; DNA: TGCGCCAGCAGTTATCCCGGACGGATGAACACTGAAGCTTTCTTT; V: TRBV6-2/TRBV6-3; J: TRBJ1-1; size: many; D: NA
CDR3: CSVDRRGSRETQYF; DNA: TGCAGCGTTGACCGCAGGGGATCCAGGGAGACCCAGTACTTC; V: TRBV29-1; J: TRBJ2-5; size: NA; D: NA
CDR3: CASSLKLAAPGSYNEQFF; DNA: TGTGCCAGCAGCTTAAAACTAGCGGCGCCAGGGTCCTACAATGAGCAGTTCTTC; V: TRBV7-2; J: TRBJ2-1; size: few; D: TRBD2
CDR3: CSAAGQGMGETQYF; DNA: TGCAGTGCTGCGGGACAGGGAATGGGAGAGACCCAGTACTTC; V: TRBV20-1; J: TRBJ2-5; size: NA; D: TRBD1
CDR3: CASSDGTSRRAQFF; DNA: TGTGCCAGCAGCGACGGGACCTCACGTCGGGCGCAGTTCTTC; V: TRBV5-6; J: TRBJ2-1; size: many; D: NA
CDR3: CANSLTGDSTEAFF; DNA: TGTGCCAACAGCCTCACAGGGGATAGCACTGAAGCTTTCTTT; V: TRBV7-9; J: TRBJ1-1; size: NA; D: TRBD1
CDR3: CASRVGVGEQFF; DNA: TGTGCCAGTAGAGTAGGGGTTGGTGAGCAGTTCTTC; V: TRBV19; J: TRBJ2-1; size: few; D: NA
CDR3: CASSLGNIETQYF; DNA: TGTGCCAGCAGCTTGGGGAATATAGAGACCCAGTACTTC; V: TRBV5-6; J: TRBJ2-5; size: few; D: NA
CDR3: CASSLPGLNTQYF; DNA: TGTGCCAGCAGTTTACCAGGGTTGAATACGCAGTATTTT; V: TRBV12-3/TRBV12-4; J: TRBJ2-3; size: NA; D: NA
CDR3: CASSQEGGPPGELFF; DNA: TGCGCCAGCAGCCAAGAGGGAGGGCCTCCCGGGGAGCTGTTTTTT; V: TRBV5-1; J: TRBJ2-2; size: NA; D: TRBD2
CDR3: CSARDRAGAWSSYEQYF; DNA: TGCAGTGCTAGAGATAGGGCGGGCGCCTGGAGCTCCTACGAGCAGTACTTC; V: TRBV20-1; J: TRBJ2-7; size: many; D: NA
CDR3: CASSYSGGGNEQYF; DNA: TGTGCCAGCAGTTACTCCGGGGGAGGCAACGAGCAGTACTTC; V: TRBV6-5; J: TRBJ2-7; size: many; D: NA
CDR3: CASSQAGVAGGRYGYTF; DNA: TGTGCCAGCAGCCAAGCCGGTGTGGCAGGGGGCCGGTATGGCTACACCTTC; V: TRBV14; J: TRBJ1-2; size: few; D: TRBD1
CDR3: CVSSPEKIAKNIQYF; DNA: TGTGTCAGCAGCCCTGAAAAAATAGCCAAAAACATTCAGTACTTC; V: TRBV28; J: TRBJ2-4; size: NA; D: NA